Listed below are T cell receptor beta chains from one sample, sequenced in a study of cytomegalovirus exposure and HLA in healthy donors. Repertoires were generated with immunoSEQ multiplex PCR, while TCRdb's copy carries only in-frame clones and drops some. This listing includes 150,000 to 200,000 clones. Material for sequencing was PBMCs. The receptors were gathered from a man aged 30 to 45 in good health and CMV-seronegative. The CDR3 runs from the conserved cysteine through the conserved F or W. The D gene is left open where the match is weak.

v_gene	j_gene	d_gene	CDR3nt	CDR3aa
TRBV11-3	TRBJ2-3	.	TGTGCCAGCAGCTTAGGAGGCGTAGACACAGATACGCAGTATTTT	CASSLGGVDTDTQYF
TRBV4-3	TRBJ2-7	TRBD2	TGCGCCAGCAGCCAAACCGGGACTAGCTACGAGCAGTACTTC	CASSQTGTSYEQYF
TRBV4-1	TRBJ2-7	TRBD2	TGCGCCAGCAGCCAAGATCCGCTAGCGGACCCCTCCTACGAGCAGTACTTC	CASSQDPLADPSYEQYF
TRBV30	TRBJ1-4	.	TGTGCCTGGAGCGAGACACTCGCAACTAATGAAAAACTGTTTTTT	CAWSETLATNEKLFF
TRBV9	TRBJ2-1	.	TGTGCCAGCAGCGTAGGGGCTAGCTTTAACAATGAGCAGTTCTTC	CASSVGASFNNEQFF
TRBV2	TRBJ2-3	TRBD2	TGTGCCAGCAGCAAAACTAGCGGGAGTACAGATACGCAGTATTTT	CASSKTSGSTDTQYF
TRBV25-1	TRBJ1-1	.	TGTGCCAGCAGTGGGGGCCGGGCAGGGACTTGGACCACTGAAGCTTTCTTT	CASSGGRAGTWTTEAFF
TRBV7-9	TRBJ1-4	.	TGTGCCAGCAGCTTCTCCTCAGGAGGTGAAAAACTGTTTTTT	CASSFSSGGEKLFF
TRBV5-1	TRBJ2-1	TRBD2	TGCGCCAGCAGCTGGGGAGCGGGAGGGCCTGAAGAGCAGTTCTTC	CASSWGAGGPEEQFF
TRBV5-6	TRBJ2-7	.	TGTGCCAGCAGCGCCAGACTACTCTACGAGCAGTACTTC	CASSARLLYEQYF
TRBV7-6	TRBJ2-5	.	TGTGCCAGCAGCCCCCGTGGGACACCCCAAGAGACCCAGTACTTC	CASSPRGTPQETQYF
TRBV19	TRBJ1-2	.	TGTGCCAGTAGTATGGGCAGTTTCAACTATGGCTACACCTTC	CASSMGSFNYGYTF
TRBV5-1	TRBJ2-2	.	TGCGCCAGCTCCACAGGGACATCGAACACCGGGGAGCTGTTTTTT	CASSTGTSNTGELFF
TRBV19	TRBJ2-1	TRBD2	TGTGCCAGTAAGGGGACTAGCGGGAGGGCAGGAGTCGATGAGCAGTTCTTC	CASKGTSGRAGVDEQFF
TRBV7-2	TRBJ2-7	.	TGTGCCAGCAGCTCCCTCCAGGATTTCCCTCGCTACGAGCAGTACTTC	CASSSLQDFPRYEQYF
TRBV27	TRBJ1-2	.	TGTGCCAGCAGTTCGCGGGGCCAGCCTAACTATGGCTACACCTTC	CASSSRGQPNYGYTF
TRBV29-1	TRBJ2-7	TRBD1	TGCAGCGTGGGGGGGGGACAGGGCGGCTACGAGCAGTACTTC	CSVGGGQGGYEQYF
TRBV18	TRBJ1-1	.	TGTGCCAGCGGTCCAGGATTGAACACTGAAGCTTTCTTT	CASGPGLNTEAFF
TRBV6-1	TRBJ2-7	.	TGTGCCAGCAACCCACCCACTCCCGGGGGCGAGCAGTACTTC	CASNPPTPGGEQYF
TRBV4-2	TRBJ2-3	TRBD2	TGTGCCAGCAGCCAAGAACTAGCGGGAGTGACAGATACGCAGTATTTT	CASSQELAGVTDTQYF
TRBV5-1	TRBJ2-2	TRBD1	TGCGCCAGCAGCGGCGCTTTGGGACAGACCGGGGAGCTGTTTTTT	CASSGALGQTGELFF
TRBV9	TRBJ1-2	.	TGTGCCAGCAGCGATCTGACCTCTGGAGGGGTTTATGGCTACACCTTC	CASSDLTSGGVYGYTF
TRBV6-4	TRBJ1-1	TRBD1	TGTGCCAGCAGTGTACAGGGGGGGAACACTGAAGCTTTCTTT	CASSVQGGNTEAFF
TRBV19	TRBJ2-7	TRBD2	TGTGCCAGTAGTAAGGGACTAGCGGGAGCCGAGCAGTACTTC	CASSKGLAGAEQYF
TRBV6-1	TRBJ2-5	.	TGTGCCACCCGAGGAGGCGAGACCCAGTACTTC	CATRGGETQYF
TRBV5-4	TRBJ1-2	TRBD1	TGTGCCAGCAGCCTGGCCGGGACAGGGCTTATATCGGGCTACACCTTC	CASSLAGTGLISGYTF
TRBV18	TRBJ2-7	.	TGTGCCAGCTCGTCGAGTTCTTACGAGCAGTACTTC	CASSSSSYEQYF
TRBV4-1	TRBJ2-5	TRBD1	TGCGCCAGCAGCCAAGGACAGGGCGGGGAGACCCAGTACTTC	CASSQGQGGETQYF
TRBV11-3	TRBJ2-7	TRBD2	TGTGCCAGCAGCTTAGGGGCGGGAGCGCCTCTAACCTACGAGCAGTACTTC	CASSLGAGAPLTYEQYF
TRBV11-2	TRBJ2-7	.	TGTGCCAGCAGCTTGGGCTTCTCCTACGAGCAGTACTTC	CASSLGFSYEQYF
TRBV29-1	TRBJ2-7	TRBD1	TGCAGCGTTGACGGGACAGGGAGTTTCGAGCAGTACTTC	CSVDGTGSFEQYF
TRBV5-1	TRBJ2-2	.	TGCGCCAGCCGCGAACGTTCTAGCGATACGAACACCGGGGAGCTGTTTTTT	CASRERSSDTNTGELFF
TRBV4-3	TRBJ2-7	.	TGCGCCAGCAGCCCTGAAACCCGGGAGTTCGACGAGCAGTACTTC	CASSPETREFDEQYF
TRBV27	TRBJ2-2	.	TGTGCCAGCAGTTCTAGACCTAACACCGGGGAGCTGTTTTTT	CASSSRPNTGELFF
TRBV2	TRBJ2-3	.	TGTGCCAGCGGGGACATCTTAGACACAGATACGCAGTATTTT	CASGDILDTDTQYF
TRBV5-6	TRBJ2-7	.	TGTGCCAGCAGCTTGGCGCCCAGGGGATTCGGCTACGAGCAGTACTTC	CASSLAPRGFGYEQYF
TRBV7-3	TRBJ2-1	TRBD2	TGTGCCAGCAGCTTAGGGACTAGCGGGAGGACCAATGAGCAGTTCTTC	CASSLGTSGRTNEQFF
TRBV19	TRBJ1-5	TRBD1	TGTGCCAGTAGTATCCTCGGCAGGGGGCAGGAGCAGCCCCAGCATTTT	CASSILGRGQEQPQHF
TRBV6-1	TRBJ1-2	TRBD1	TGTGCCAGCAGTCGGGGACAGGGAAACTATGGCTACACCTTC	CASSRGQGNYGYTF
TRBV9	TRBJ2-5	.	TGTGCCAGCAGTGAAGCGGGGACCCAGTACTTC	CASSEAGTQYF